This TCR beta chain emerged from a study of cytomegalovirus exposure and HLA in healthy donors. In the case of this clone: Its antigen is as yet unknown.

PCR employed 60 Vbeta and 13 Jbeta primers. Assay: immunoSEQ multiplex PCR; the TCRdb copy retains only in-frame clones and omits some. The table includes 40,000 to 55,000 clones, approximately 67% detected once. This CDR3 region has 14 residues. Germline CDR1 SGDLS, CDR2 YYNGEE. After removal of 0 bases from V and 5 bases from J, the junction contained 4 bases not matched to a gene. Study-level findings and limits: In a later analysis, parvovirus B19, influenza, CMV and Epstein-Barr virus appeared linked to several top co-occurrence clusters. Within the data, a cluster of highly shared sequence variants was likely a sequencing artifact.

Sequenced sample: PBMCs. The TCR comes from a man in his thirties or forties in good health and CMV-seronegative. The chain combines TRBV9 with TRBJ2-5; TRBD2 aligns across 7 bases. CDR3 DNA sequence: TGTGCCAGCAGCGTAGCTATGGGGGGGGAGACCCAGTACTTC. This gives the protein CASSVAMGGETQYF.